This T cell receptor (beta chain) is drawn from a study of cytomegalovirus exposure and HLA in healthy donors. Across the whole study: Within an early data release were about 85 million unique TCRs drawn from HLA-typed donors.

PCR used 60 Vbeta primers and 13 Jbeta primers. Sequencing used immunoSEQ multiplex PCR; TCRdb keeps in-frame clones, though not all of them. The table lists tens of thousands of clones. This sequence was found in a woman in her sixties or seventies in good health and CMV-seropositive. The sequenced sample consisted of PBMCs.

CDR3 nucleotide sequence: TGTGCCAGCTCACCGAAAGACACCTCCAATCAGCCCCAGCATTTT. It translates to CASSPKDTSNQPQHF. The chain has TRBV18 and TRBJ1-5, with D unresolved. The germline V gene has CDR1 KGHSH and CDR2 LQKENI. V was pared by 3 bases and J by 3 bases, with 12 bases between. The CDR3 is 15 residues long.